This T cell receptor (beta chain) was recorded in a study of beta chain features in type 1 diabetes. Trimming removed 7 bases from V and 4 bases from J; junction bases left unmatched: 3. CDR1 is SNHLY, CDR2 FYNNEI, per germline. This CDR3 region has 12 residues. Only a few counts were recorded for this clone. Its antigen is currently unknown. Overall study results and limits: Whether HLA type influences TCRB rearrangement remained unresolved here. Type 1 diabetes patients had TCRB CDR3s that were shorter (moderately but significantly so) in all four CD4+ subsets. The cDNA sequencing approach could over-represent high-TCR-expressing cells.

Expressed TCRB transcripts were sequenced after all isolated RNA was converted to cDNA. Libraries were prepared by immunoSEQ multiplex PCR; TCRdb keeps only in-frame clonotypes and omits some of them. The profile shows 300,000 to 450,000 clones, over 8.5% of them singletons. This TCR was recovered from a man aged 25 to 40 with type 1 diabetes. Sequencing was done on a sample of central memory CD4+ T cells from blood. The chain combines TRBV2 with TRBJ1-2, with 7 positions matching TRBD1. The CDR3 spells CASTRTGYGYTF. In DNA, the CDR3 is TGTGCCAGCACCAGGACAGGCTATGGCTACACCTTC. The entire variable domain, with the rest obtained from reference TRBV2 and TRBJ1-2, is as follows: EPEVTQTPSHQVTQMGQEVILRCVPISNHLYFYWYRQILGQKVEFLVSFYNNEISEKSEIFDDQFSVERPDGSNFTLKIRSTKLEDSAMYFCASTRTGYGYTFGSGTRLTVV.